Sequencing of this T cell receptor beta chain was carried out in a study of a mutant IDH1 vaccine in newly diagnosed glioma. About the study: The study started vaccination 4-6 weeks after radiotherapy alone, or with temozolomide cycles. The sex distribution of treated patients was about 62% male and around 40% female, with a mean age of around 43 years. General study points: In roughly 93% of patients, immune responses induced by the vaccine occurred.

The repertoire was sequenced with immunoSEQ multiplex PCR; TCRdb's copy has only in-frame clones and lacks some. The data show 50,000 to 70,000 clones, with roughly 68% seen just once and 4.7% held by the top ten. Time point described: week 35, safety follow-up. All doses held 300 ug of mutant IDH1 20-mer peptide, with topical imiquimod. All eight of the vaccinations patients received fell in weeks 1, 3, 5, 7, 11, 15, 19 and 23. About this clone itself: Its antigen is undetermined.

The sequence derives from a man aged 50-59 years with glioma. The specimen comprised PBMCs, sampled from a glioma patient whose treatment included an IDH1 peptide vaccine.

CDR3 sequence (DNA): TGTGCCAGTAGTTTACAGGACCAGTACAATGAGCAGTTCTTC. Its protein is CASSLQDQYNEQFF. The chain carries TRBV19 and TRBJ2-1; D might be TRBD1 (5 bases). Germline CDR1 and CDR2: LNHDA and SQIVND (reference sequence). V was shortened by 5 bases and J by 4 bases, with 12 bases between the two germline ends. The CDR3 contains 14 residues.